This T cell receptor beta chain was found in a study of early T cells in non-severe SARS-CoV-2 infection. Study background: Unsorted whole blood bulk RNA was sequenced, with unpaired chains.

Regarding the study as a whole: Private and CD4 specificities were missed by VDJdb matching, skewed to anti-spike CD8.

Unique molecular identifiers were added to individual cDNA molecules. TCRdb independently ran MiXCR on the 5' RACE reads; one entry per CDR3 protein. The table has 60,000 to 75,000 distinct CDR3 sequences, about an eighth seen once. This CDR3 has 16 residues. On this clonotype itself: The antigen remains unidentified.

The sequencing input was whole blood. The TCR sequence derives from an adult who was a healthcare worker with PCR-confirmed SARS-CoV-2 infection or an uninfected control (not recorded which). V and J are TRBV12-2 and TRBJ1-2. TRBV12-2 is reported as a pseudogene. Here the CDR3 DNA reads TGTGCAAGTCGCTTTCCCATCACCGGGCCCTCCGGGGGCTACACCTTC. This gives the protein CASRFPITGPSGGYTF.